Listed here are 15 T cell receptor beta chains from one sample, sequenced in a study of blood T cell repertoires in COVID-19. Using immunoSEQ multiplex PCR, the repertoire was profiled, and TCRdb retains in-frame clones only, with some absent. The table records roughly 140,000 clones, approximately 80% of them present only once. What was sequenced was peripheral blood. Receptors were obtained from a woman aged 80 or older in a cohort sampled during active or convalescent COVID-19.

This chain links TRBV29-1 with TRBJ2-1; 7 bases are shared with TRBD1. CDR3 length: 12 amino acids. Germline V gives CDR1 SQVTM, CDR2 ANQGSEA. V was pared by 6 bases and J by 6 bases, with 5 bases of the junction left unmatched. CDR3 in DNA: TGCAGCGTGCTGACAGGGACCAATGAGCAGTTCTTC. Translated, it gives CSVLTGTNEQFF.

The chain couples TRBV5-6 to TRBJ1-1; tentatively, D is TRBD1 (5 bases). Trimming stripped 0 bases from V and 1 base from J, with 10 bases between. The CDR3 covers 15 residues. Germline CDR1 reads SGHDT; CDR2 reads YYEEEE. The CDR3 loop is CASSLAGGPNTEAFF. The DNA of the CDR3 is TGTGCCAGCAGCTTGGCCGGGGGTCCGAACACTGAAGCTTTCTTT.

This chain joins TRBV6-2 or TRBV6-3 and TRBJ2-7, with 7 bases fitting TRBD1. Germline lookup yields CDR1 MNHEY and CDR2 SVGEGT. CDR3 length equals 13 residues. V shed 6 bases and J 3 bases; nucleotides not matched to a gene: 5. This chain's CDR3 is CASRYRDSYEQYV. The DNA for the CDR3 is TGTGCCAGCAGGTACCGGGACAGCTACGAGCAGTACGTC.

The chain uses TRBV6-5 and TRBJ2-3, with 7 bases fitting TRBD1. Germline CDR1 and CDR2: MNHEY and SVGAGI. With V trimmed by 0 bases and J by 7 bases, 7 bases remained unmatched. The CDR3 covers 15 residues. CDR3 sequence reads: CASSYSTGAGNTQYF. CDR3 coding DNA: TGTGCCAGCAGTTACTCCACAGGGGCCGGGAATACGCAGTATTTT.

This clone was seen only a few times. Here the CDR3 DNA reads TGTGCCAGCAGCTTACTTCCCGGCGGGGGGCGTAACACAGATACGCAGTATTTT. This codes for CASSLLPGGGRNTDTQYF. The chain combines TRBV7-8 with TRBJ2-3, with 8 positions matching TRBD2. This CDR3 is built from 18 residues. Germline assignment: CDR1 SGHVS and CDR2 FQNEAQ. The trim removed 2 bases at V and 2 bases at J, leaving 12 bases unmatched.

This clone was counted a single time. The rearrangement joins TRBV7-6 to TRBJ2-3; 9 positions match TRBD1. With 3 bases clipped from V and 0 bases from J, the junction kept 7 bases outside the gene matches. This CDR3 contains 17 residues. Germline V CDR1 and CDR2: SGHVS, FNYEAQ. Here the CDR3 reads CASSFEIGQGSTDTQYF. The CDR3 bases are TGTGCCAGCAGCTTCGAGATTGGACAGGGGAGCACAGATACGCAGTATTTT. Based on the CDR3 plus reference TRBV7-6 and TRBJ2-3, the full variable domain is GAGVSQSPRYKVTKRGQDVALRCDPISGHVSLYWYRQALGQGPEFLTYFNYEAQQDKSGLPNDRFSAERPEGSISTLTIQRTEQRDSAMYRCASSFEIGQGSTDTQYFGPGTRLTVL.

V and J are TRBV28 and TRBJ2-7, with D maybe TRBD2 (7 bases). The CDR3 has 14 amino acids. Trimming removed 7 bases from V and 1 base from J, with 14 bases in between. Germline CDR1 is MDHEN and CDR2 is SYDVKM. CDR3 sequence (DNA): TGTGCCAGCAAGGGGGGGGGATCTTCCTACGAGCAGTACTTC. Its translation is CASKGGGSSYEQYF.

The V call is TRBV6-5, the J call TRBJ1-2; D is possibly TRBD1 (5 bases). Trimming shortened V by 0 bases and J by 0 bases, and 8 bases separated the two germline ends. The CDR3 totals 15 residues. CDR1 is MNHEY, CDR2 SVGAGI, per germline. Here the CDR3 reads CASSYSPGSNYGYTF. The DNA of the CDR3 is TGTGCCAGCAGTTACTCGCCAGGGTCTAACTATGGCTACACCTTC.

This clone was counted a few times. This chain uses TRBV7-8 with TRBJ2-2, with D possibly matching TRBD1 (5 bases). The CDR3 consists of 16 residues. Germline loops: CDR1 SGHVS, CDR2 FQNEAQ. The V and J ends lost 1 base and 0 bases respectively, with 9 bases between them. The CDR3 sequence is CASSLDFRANTGELFF. The DNA for the CDR3 is TGTGCCAGCAGCTTAGATTTCAGGGCGAACACCGGGGAGCTGTTTTTT.

The chain combines TRBV28 with TRBJ2-2; 7 nucleotides agree with TRBD2. The V gene's germline CDR1 is MDHEN and CDR2 SYDVKM. This CDR3 is 15 amino acids long. V shed 2 bases, J shed 0 bases, and the junction held 0 bases outside the gene matches. As DNA, the CDR3 is TGTGCCAGCAGTTTAGCGGGGGCGAACACCGGGGAGCTGTTTTTT. Translation gives CASSLAGANTGELFF.

V and J are TRBV28 and TRBJ2-7, with 7 bases aligning to TRBD1. Trimming cost V 6 bases and J 6 bases; bases outside gene matches: 11. Germline CDR1 MDHEN, CDR2 SYDVKM. This CDR3 contains 14 residues. CDR3 in amino acids: CASRERGRQGEQYF. The CDR3, as DNA: TGTGCCAGCAGAGAAAGGGGGCGCCAAGGCGAGCAGTACTTC.

The chain has TRBV28 and TRBJ1-2; tentative D call: TRBD1 (5 bases). The CDR3 is 14 amino acids. V lost 5 bases and J 4 bases, leaving 14 bases between the germline ends. Germline V CDR1 and CDR2: MDHEN, SYDVKM. The CDR3, as DNA: TGTGCCAGCAGTGTCGGAGGGGAGGGCTATGGCTACACCTTC. It codes for CASSVGGEGYGYTF.

This chain joins TRBV7-6 and TRBJ1-1, with unresolved D. CDR3 length: 13 residues. V gave up 5 bases and J gave up 0 bases, with 7 bases separating them. Germline values: CDR1 SGHVS, CDR2 FNYEAQ. CDR3 sequence reads: CASSRRMNTEAFF. CDR3 sequence (DNA): TGTGCCAGCAGCCGTCGTATGAACACTGAAGCTTTCTTT.

This chain joins TRBV10-3 and TRBJ2-1; 8 nucleotides agree with TRBD1. The CDR3 is 14 amino acids. V lost 7 bases and J lost 5; bases outside the gene matches: 7. The germline gives CDR1 ENHRY, CDR2 SYGVKD. The CDR3 DNA reads TGTGCCATCAACCCGGGACAGGAAGACAATGAGCAGTTCTTC. This gives the protein CAINPGQEDNEQFF.

The chain joins TRBV2 to TRBJ1-2; D is perhaps TRBD1 (5 bases). This CDR3 comprises 13 residues. Between the trimmed V and J ends, which lost 4 bases and 5 bases, there was a span of 11 bases. Germline V gene lookup returns CDR1 SNHLY and CDR2 FYNNEI. The CDR3, as DNA: TGTGCCAGCAGTGCTGGACATAATTATGGCTACACCTTC. Translating it yields CASSAGHNYGYTF.